This TCR beta chain was captured by sequencing in a study of T cell responses to AZD1222 COVID-19 vaccine. Study outcomes and limitations: Mostly white British, mostly female donors; authors suggested clonal diversity may be underestimated. Just five to seven people given AZD1222 tested seropositive at baseline.

The CDR3 runs to 14 residues. Germline lookup yields CDR1 SGHTA and CDR2 FQGTGA. V lost 7 bases and J lost 2, with 14 bases in between. TCRdb's table, derived via immunoSEQ multiplex PCR, lists solely in-frame clones and lacks some. The table has tens of thousands of clones, 90% seen once. For this clone: The antigen is undetermined.

V is TRBV7-3 and J is TRBJ1-1; no firm D call. Sequenced material: peripheral blood, taken on day 0 of AZD1222 vaccination. The clonotype originates from an adult in good health. Written as DNA, the CDR3 is TGTGCCAGCAAGGTTAGACGGGATAACACTGAAGCTTTCTTT. The encoded protein is CASKVRRDNTEAFF.